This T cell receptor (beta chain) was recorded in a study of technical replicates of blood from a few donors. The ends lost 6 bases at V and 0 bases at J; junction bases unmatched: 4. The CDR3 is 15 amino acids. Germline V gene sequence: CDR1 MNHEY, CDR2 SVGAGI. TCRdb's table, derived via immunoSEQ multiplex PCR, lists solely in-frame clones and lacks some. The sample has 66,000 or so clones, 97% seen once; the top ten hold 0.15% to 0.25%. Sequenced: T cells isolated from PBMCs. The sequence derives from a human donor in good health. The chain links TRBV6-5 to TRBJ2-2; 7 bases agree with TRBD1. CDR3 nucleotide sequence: TGTGCCAGCAGGAGACAGGGTTCGAACACCGGGGAGCTGTTTTTT. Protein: CASRRQGSNTGELFF.